Listed here is a single T cell receptor beta chain. Its target is unknown. This sample stems from a study of cytomegalovirus exposure and HLA in healthy donors. Whole-study context: Genetic ancestry analysis placed over 75% of the roughly 400 donors that were genotyped in the Caucasian-associated cluster. Findings of the study overall: The study reported that TCR beta sequences accurately predicted HLA-A and HLA-B alleles in most subjects.

V was trimmed by 5 bases and J by 7 bases, leaving 12 bases between them. CDR1 and CDR2 from the germline V gene are SGHDN and FVKESK. The CDR3 sequence is 13 residues long. Both 60 Vbeta primers and 13 Jbeta primers went into the PCR. Clones were read by immunoSEQ multiplex PCR, and TCRdb kept only the in-frame ones, dropping some. The sample has about 140,000 clones; around 73% are singletons. The sequencing sample was made of PBMCs. This receptor was taken from a female donor in good health and CMV-seronegative. This chain links TRBV14 with TRBJ1-5; D gene unclear. For the CDR3, the DNA is TGTGCCAGCAGCGCCGGATGGAGACAGCCCCAGCATTTT. This gives the protein CASSAGWRQPQHF.